The clone carrying this T cell receptor beta chain was recorded once. V was pared by 4 bases and J by 5 bases, with 6 bases of the junction left unmatched. Germline V gives CDR1 MNHEY, CDR2 SVGAGI. CDR3 length: 15 residues. TCRdb's table, derived via immunoSEQ multiplex PCR, lists solely in-frame clones and lacks some. In the table there are approximately 240,000 clones, 85% to 90% of which are singletons. This entry comes from a study of Ad26.COV2.S vaccination and SARS-CoV-2 variants. Treatment given: some 19 received Ad26.COV2.S at low or high dose, single or two shots; 5 received placebo; per-sample allocation not given. Collection of samples fell on day 63 after the first vaccine or placebo injection.

This chain uses TRBV6-5 with TRBJ1-5, with 9 nucleotides matching TRBD1. The sample here was peripheral blood, taken in a trial of Ad26.COV2.S vaccine versus placebo. The source is a person aged 18 to 59 who received the Ad26.COV2.S COVID-19 vaccine or a placebo. The CDR3 nucleotides are TGTGCCAGCAGTTCCGGGACAGGGTTGGATCAGCCCCAGCATTTT. Protein sequence: CASSSGTGLDQPQHF.